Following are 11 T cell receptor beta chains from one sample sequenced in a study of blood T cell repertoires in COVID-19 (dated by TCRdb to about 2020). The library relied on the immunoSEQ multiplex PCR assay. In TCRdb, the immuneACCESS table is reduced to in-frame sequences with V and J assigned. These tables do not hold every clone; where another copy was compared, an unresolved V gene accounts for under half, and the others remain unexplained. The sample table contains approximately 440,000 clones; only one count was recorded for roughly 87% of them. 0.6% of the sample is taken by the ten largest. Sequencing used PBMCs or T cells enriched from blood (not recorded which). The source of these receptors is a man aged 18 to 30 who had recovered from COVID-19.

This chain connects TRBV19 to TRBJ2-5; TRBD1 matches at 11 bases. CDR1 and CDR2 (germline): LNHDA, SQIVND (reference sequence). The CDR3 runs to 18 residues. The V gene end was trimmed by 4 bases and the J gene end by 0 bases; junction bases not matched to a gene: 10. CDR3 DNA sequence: TGTGCCAGTAGTAGAGGACAGGGGGCGACCGGGTACCAAGAGACCCAGTACTTC. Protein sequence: CASSRGQGATGYQETQYF. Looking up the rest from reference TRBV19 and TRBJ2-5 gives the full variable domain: DGGITQSPKYLFRKEGQNVTLSCEQNLNHDAMYWYRQDPGQGLRLIYYSQIVNDFQKGDIAEGYSVSREKKESFPLTVTSAQKNPTAFYLCASSRGQGATGYQETQYFGPGTRLLVL.

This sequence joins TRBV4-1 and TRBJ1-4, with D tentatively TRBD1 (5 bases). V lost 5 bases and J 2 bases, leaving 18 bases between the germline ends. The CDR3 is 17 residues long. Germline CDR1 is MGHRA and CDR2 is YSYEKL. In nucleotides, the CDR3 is TGCGCCAGCAGCTATAACCCCCCGGGGGGTACTAATGAAAAACTGTTTTTT. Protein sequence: CASSYNPPGGTNEKLFF.

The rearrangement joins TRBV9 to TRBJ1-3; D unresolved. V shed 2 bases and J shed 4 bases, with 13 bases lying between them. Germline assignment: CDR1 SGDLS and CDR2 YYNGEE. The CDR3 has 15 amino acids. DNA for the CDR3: TGTGCCAGCAGCGTCACCCCGGTGAACGGAAACACCATATATTTT. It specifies CASSVTPVNGNTIYF.

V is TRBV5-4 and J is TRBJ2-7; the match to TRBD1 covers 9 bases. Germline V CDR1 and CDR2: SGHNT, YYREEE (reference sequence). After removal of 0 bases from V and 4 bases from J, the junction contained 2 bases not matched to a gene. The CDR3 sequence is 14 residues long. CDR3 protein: CASSLGQGVYEQYF. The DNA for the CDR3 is TGTGCCAGCAGCTTGGGACAGGGGGTTTACGAGCAGTACTTC.

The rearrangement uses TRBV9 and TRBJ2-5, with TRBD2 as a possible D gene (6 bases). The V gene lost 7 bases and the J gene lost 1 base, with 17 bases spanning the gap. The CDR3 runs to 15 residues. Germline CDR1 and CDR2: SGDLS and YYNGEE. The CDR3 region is CASGRGNWVQETQYF. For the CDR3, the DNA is TGTGCCAGCGGGCGGGGCAACTGGGTCCAAGAGACCCAGTACTTC.

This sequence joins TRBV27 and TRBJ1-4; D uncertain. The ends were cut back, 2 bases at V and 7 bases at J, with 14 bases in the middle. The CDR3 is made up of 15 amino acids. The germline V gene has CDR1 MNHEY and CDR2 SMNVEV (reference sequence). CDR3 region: CASSLGRRAREKLFF. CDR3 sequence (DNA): TGTGCCAGCAGTTTAGGCAGGCGCGCCCGTGAAAAACTGTTTTTT. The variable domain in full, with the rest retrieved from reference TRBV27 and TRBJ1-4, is EAQVTQNPRYLITVTGKKLTVTCSQNMNHEYMSWYRQDPGLGLRQIYYSMNVEVTDKGDVPEGYKVSRKEKRNFPLILESPSPNQTSLYFCASSLGRRAREKLFFGSGTQLSVL.

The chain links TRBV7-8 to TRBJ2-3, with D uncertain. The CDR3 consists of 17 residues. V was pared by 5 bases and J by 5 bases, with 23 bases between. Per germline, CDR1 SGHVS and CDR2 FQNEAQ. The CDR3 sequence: CASSRLSRASSGDTQYF. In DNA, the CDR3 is TGTGCCAGCAGCCGACTCTCCCGAGCCTCCTCGGGAGATACGCAGTATTTT.

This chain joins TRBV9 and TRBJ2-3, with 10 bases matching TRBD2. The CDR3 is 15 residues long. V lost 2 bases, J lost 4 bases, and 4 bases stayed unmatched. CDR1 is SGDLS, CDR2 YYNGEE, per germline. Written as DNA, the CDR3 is TGTGCCAGCAGCGTGTCTAGCGGGAGCGCAGATACGCAGTATTTT. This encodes CASSVSSGSADTQYF.

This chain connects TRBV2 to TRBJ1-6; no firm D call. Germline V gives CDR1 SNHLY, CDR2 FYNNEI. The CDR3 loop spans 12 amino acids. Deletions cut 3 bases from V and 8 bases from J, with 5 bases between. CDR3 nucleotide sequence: TGTGCCAGCAGTGAGAGTGATTCACCCCTCCACTTT. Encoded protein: CASSESDSPLHF.

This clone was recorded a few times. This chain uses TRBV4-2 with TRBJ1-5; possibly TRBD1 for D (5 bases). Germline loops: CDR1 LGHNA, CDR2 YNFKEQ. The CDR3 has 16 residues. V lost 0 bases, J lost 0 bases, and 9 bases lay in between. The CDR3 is CASSQDPGDSNQPQHF. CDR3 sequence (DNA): TGTGCCAGCAGCCAAGATCCGGGGGATAGCAATCAGCCCCAGCATTTT.

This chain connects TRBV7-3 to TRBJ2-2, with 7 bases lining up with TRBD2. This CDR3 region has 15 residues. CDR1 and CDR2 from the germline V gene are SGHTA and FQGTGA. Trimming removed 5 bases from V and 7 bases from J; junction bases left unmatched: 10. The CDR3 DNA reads TGTGCCAGCAGCCCCGGGCGGGAGTATGGCGGGGAGCTGTTTTTT. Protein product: CASSPGREYGGELFF.